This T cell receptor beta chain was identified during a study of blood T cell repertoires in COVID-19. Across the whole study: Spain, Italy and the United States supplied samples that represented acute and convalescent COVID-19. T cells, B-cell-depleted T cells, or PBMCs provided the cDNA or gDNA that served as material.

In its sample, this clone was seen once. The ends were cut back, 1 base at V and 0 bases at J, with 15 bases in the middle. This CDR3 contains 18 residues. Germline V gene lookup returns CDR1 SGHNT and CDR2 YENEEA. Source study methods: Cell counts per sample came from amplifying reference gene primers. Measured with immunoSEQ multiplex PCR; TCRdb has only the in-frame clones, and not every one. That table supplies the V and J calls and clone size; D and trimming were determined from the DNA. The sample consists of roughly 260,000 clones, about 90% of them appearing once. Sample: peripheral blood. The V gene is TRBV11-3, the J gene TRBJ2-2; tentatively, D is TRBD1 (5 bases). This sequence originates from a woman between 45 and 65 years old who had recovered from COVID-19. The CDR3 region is CASSLVSWGGPNTGELFF. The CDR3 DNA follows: TGTGCCAGCAGCTTAGTTAGCTGGGGCGGCCCGAACACCGGGGAGCTGTTTTTT.